A selection of T cell receptor beta chains follows, all from one sample in a study of cytomegalovirus exposure and HLA in healthy donors. TCRdb's table, derived via immunoSEQ multiplex PCR, lists solely in-frame clones and lacks some. Here the sample spans approximately 160,000 clones, roughly 77% being singletons. The sequencing sample was made of PBMCs. The source is a male donor in good health and CMV-seronegative. CDR3s include the opening cysteine and the closing phenylalanine or tryptophan. A D gene is named only where the DNA matches it firmly. Only part of the rows carry a size: once, few, many, or a class if the clone is expanded.

d_call clone_size j_call v_call cdr3_aa cdr3_nt
TRBD1 few TRBJ1-4 TRBV6-6 CASRTGGEKLFF TGTGCCAGCAGGACAGGGGGAGAAAAACTGTTTTTT
TRBD1 once TRBJ2-7 TRBV2 CASKGQGYEQYF TGTGCCAGCAAAGGACAGGGTTACGAGCAGTACTTC
. . TRBJ2-7 TRBV6-5 CASSYSEGAYEQYF TGTGCCAGCAGTTACTCGGAAGGGGCCTACGAGCAGTACTTC
. . TRBJ1-2 TRBV29-1 CSVEDIPGGYTF TGCAGCGTTGAAGATATCCCGGGGGGCTACACCTTC
TRBD1 . TRBJ2-7 TRBV10-3 CAISESGRGHEQYF TGTGCCATCAGTGAGTCCGGCAGGGGGCACGAGCAGTACTTC
TRBD1 . TRBJ1-2 TRBV6-6 CASSYDGTGNYGYTF TGTGCCAGCAGTTACGACGGGACAGGGAACTATGGCTACACCTTC
. . TRBJ1-5 TRBV27 CASSWSGNGNQPQHF TGTGCCAGCAGTTGGTCGGGGAACGGCAATCAGCCCCAGCATTTT
. . TRBJ1-1 TRBV2 CASRGRANTEAFF TGTGCCAGCAGGGGCAGGGCGAACACTGAAGCTTTCTTT
TRBD1 once TRBJ2-7 TRBV25-1 CASQGQGVWEQYF TGTGCCAGTCAGGGACAGGGGGTATGGGAGCAGTACTTC
. . TRBJ2-7 TRBV19 CASSIRAGNHEQYF TGTGCCAGTAGTATAAGGGCAGGGAACCACGAGCAGTACTTC
. . TRBJ1-5 TRBV6-5 CASSLGGHSNQPQHF TGTGCCAGCAGTCTGGGGGGGCACAGCAATCAGCCCCAGCATTTT
TRBD2 . TRBJ2-3 TRBV13 CASSAAAGGLTDTQYF TGTGCCAGCAGCGCTGCGGCGGGGGGACTCACAGATACGCAGTATTTT
TRBD1 . TRBJ1-2 TRBV6-5 CASSSDRVYGYTF TGTGCCAGCAGCTCGGACAGGGTCTATGGCTACACCTTC
TRBD1 . TRBJ1-2 TRBV9 CASSGRDRVYGYTF TGTGCCAGCAGCGGCCGGGACAGGGTCTATGGCTACACCTTC
TRBD1 . TRBJ2-5 TRBV6-1 CASSEDRGYQETQYF TGTGCCAGCAGTGAGGACAGGGGGTACCAAGAGACCCAGTACTTC